Detailed here is one TCR beta chain. No antigen is known for it. This entry comes from a study of graft-versus-host responses after intestinal transplantation. About the research overall: Each recipient received a multivisceral, liver-intestinal, or isolated intestinal graft. Every recipient underwent anti-thymocyte globulin induction, then tacrolimus and steroids for roughly 3 years. Study results and limitations: GvH clones detected in recipient marrow included some appearing first in ileum or blood. Graft-donor T cell macrochimerism coincided with high graft-versus-host to host-versus-graft clonal ratios in allografts.

TCRdb keeps only in-frame clones here, not all; method: immunoSEQ multiplex PCR. The data hold around 28,000 clones, with 83% observed a single time. Germline-derived CDR1 and CDR2 are GTSNPN and SVGIG (reference sequence). The CDR3 consists of 16 residues. With V trimmed by 0 bases and J by 5 bases, 8 bases remained unmatched. The material was PBMCs, obtained 28 days after intestinal transplant. This clonotype originated in a human patient who received an intestinal transplant, so some T cells may come from the graft donor. The chain combines TRBV30 with TRBJ2-3, with TRBD2 identical over 10 bases. The chain's CDR3 is CAWSVGAAGGQDTQYF. The CDR3 DNA follows: TGTGCCTGGAGTGTAGGCGCAGCGGGAGGGCAAGATACGCAGTATTTT.